These 25 T cell receptor beta chains were all obtained from the same sample, sequenced in a study of cytomegalovirus exposure and HLA in healthy donors. Researchers ran the PCR with 60 Vbeta and 13 Jbeta primers. TCRdb's table, derived via immunoSEQ multiplex PCR, lists solely in-frame clones and lacks some. This sample has 100,000 or so clones; around 80% occur once, and the top ten carry around 1.5%. Sequencing input: PBMCs. Receptors originate from a man aged 35 to 55 in good health and CMV-seronegative.

This rearrangement joins TRBV6-4 to TRBJ2-1; no reliable D call. Trimming removed 2 bases from V and 6 bases from J, with 5 bases in between. The CDR3 contains 12 residues. Per germline, CDR1 MRHNA and CDR2 SNTAGT. CDR3 bases: TGTGCCAGCAGTGACGGCCTCAATGAGCAGTTCTTC. Its translation: CASSDGLNEQFF.

The genes are TRBV10-1 and TRBJ2-3; tentative D call: TRBD1 (5 bases). Per the germline V gene, CDR1 is WNHNN and CDR2 is SYGVQD (reference sequence). CDR3 size: 15 residues. V was pared by 3 bases and J by 3 bases, with 13 bases between. CDR3 sequence (DNA): TGCGCCAGCAGTGAAGGTCAGGGTGGGACAGATACGCAGTATTTT. Its protein product is CASSEGQGGTDTQYF.

This chain uses TRBV5-1 with TRBJ2-1; 8 nucleotides line up with TRBD2. The germline gives CDR1 SGHRS, CDR2 YFSETQ. After removal of 4 bases from V and 4 bases from J, the junction contained 13 bases not matched to a gene. The CDR3 sequence is 17 residues long. CDR3 nucleotides: TGCGCCAGCAGCCAAGAAAAGGTAGCGGGGATTTACAATGAGCAGTTCTTC. Amino acids: CASSQEKVAGIYNEQFF. The full variable domain, its missing parts supplied by reference TRBV5-1 and TRBJ2-1, is KAGVTQTPRYLIKTRGQQVTLSCSPISGHRSVSWYQQTPGQGLQFLFEYFSETQRNKGNFPGRFSGRQFSNSRSEMNVSTLELGDSALYLCASSQEKVAGIYNEQFFGPGTRLTVL.

The CDR3: CASSLGAGGKNQPQHF. CDR3 in DNA: TGTGCCAGCAGCTTAGGGGCAGGGGGCAAGAATCAGCCCCAGCATTTT. The chain joins TRBV7-8 to TRBJ1-5; 8 bases are shared with TRBD1. The J segment lost 4 bases and the V segment lost 1 base, leaving 6 bases of the junction unmatched. There are 16 residues in the CDR3. CDR1 is SGHVS, CDR2 FQNEAQ, per germline.

This sequence joins TRBV27 and TRBJ1-5; D gene ambiguous. This CDR3 is built from 15 residues. V was pared by 1 base and J by 1 base, with 8 bases between. Germline V gives CDR1 MNHEY, CDR2 SMNVEV (reference sequence). Written as DNA, the CDR3 is TGTGCCAGCAGTTTATTCGCTGAGAGCAATCAGCCCCAGCATTTT. This codes for CASSLFAESNQPQHF.

This chain connects TRBV10-3 to TRBJ1-3; 8 positions match TRBD1. Germline CDR1 ENHRY, CDR2 SYGVKD. The CDR3 spans 17 residues. V lost 0 bases, J lost 3 bases, and 7 bases stayed unmatched. The CDR3 is CAISESSFGQGGNTIYF. CDR3 coding DNA: TGTGCCATCAGTGAGTCGAGTTTCGGACAGGGTGGAAACACCATATATTTT.

CDR3 in DNA: TGTGCCAGTAGAAGGGGACAGGGGCCCAACTATGGCTACACCTTC. Translated: CASRRGQGPNYGYTF. V and J are TRBV19 and TRBJ1-2; 10 bases are a match to TRBD1. Looked up from germline, CDR1 is LNHDA and CDR2 is SQIVND (reference sequence). With 6 bases clipped from V and 2 bases from J, the junction kept 6 bases outside the gene matches. This CDR3 region has 15 residues.

This clone was detected only once. The rearrangement uses TRBV7-2 and TRBJ1-2; D remains unclear. The V gene's germline CDR1 is SGHTA and CDR2 FQGNSA. Trimming left V 1 base short and J 8 bases short, with 8 bases between. This CDR3 comprises 12 residues. The CDR3 bases are TGTGCCAGCAGCTTAGATTCGTTCGGCTACACCTTC. Protein product: CASSLDSFGYTF.

V and J are TRBV9 and TRBJ2-7, with 7 nucleotides matching TRBD1. The CDR3 spans 14 residues. Trimming removed 4 bases from V and 2 bases from J; junction bases left unmatched: 6. Per germline, CDR1 SGDLS and CDR2 YYNGEE. As DNA, the CDR3 is TGTGCCAGCAGCCCCTCGACAGGGACCTACGAGCAGTACTTC. Its protein is CASSPSTGTYEQYF.

The chain links TRBV10-1 to TRBJ1-1; tentative D call: TRBD1 (6 bases). V lost 6 bases to trimming and J lost 3 bases, with 14 bases between them. Germline V gene lookup returns CDR1 WNHNN and CDR2 SYGVQD (reference sequence). The CDR3 extends over 14 amino acids. DNA of the CDR3: TGCGCCAGCAGGCGACAGGCCGCGGACACTGAAGCTTTCTTT. Translation: CASRRQAADTEAFF.

This clone was picked up one time. The chain combines TRBV9 with TRBJ1-2, with D possibly TRBD1 on 6 matching bases. Trimming took 4 bases from V and 5 from J, leaving 21 bases between them. The CDR3 consists of 16 residues. Per germline, CDR1 SGDLS and CDR2 YYNGEE. CDR3: CASSPFLRGTDYGYTF. The CDR3 nucleotides read TGTGCCAGCAGCCCCTTCCTTAGGGGGACGGATTATGGCTACACCTTC.

DNA of the CDR3: TGTGCCAGCAGTGAAGCAGGGGGCGCAGATACGCAGTATTTT. This gives the protein CASSEAGGADTQYF. The chain joins TRBV6-4 to TRBJ2-3; the match to TRBD1 covers 8 bases. V was pared by 3 bases and J by 4 bases, with 3 bases of the junction left unmatched. CDR3 size: 14 residues. Germline-derived CDR1 and CDR2 are MRHNA and SNTAGT.

The chain employs TRBV30 and TRBJ1-5, with 8 bases aligning to TRBD1. The germline V gene encodes CDR1 GTSNPN and CDR2 SVGIG (reference sequence). The J segment lost 2 bases and the V segment lost 2 bases, leaving 8 bases of the junction unmatched. The CDR3 is 16 residues long. DNA of the CDR3: TGTGCCTGGAGTCCCCCGGGACAGGCGGGCAATCAGCCCCAGCATTTT. This encodes CAWSPPGQAGNQPQHF.

This chain joins TRBV9 and TRBJ2-7; 11 bases map to TRBD2. The length of the CDR3 is 16 residues. Trimming took 0 bases from V and 5 from J; bases not matched to a gene: 7. Germline assignment: CDR1 SGDLS and CDR2 YYNGEE. CDR3 sequence reads: CASSVGDSGGAHEQYF. The CDR3 DNA reads TGTGCCAGCAGCGTAGGGGATAGCGGGGGGGCACACGAGCAGTACTTC.

The chain recombines TRBV5-1 with TRBJ2-2, with 8 bases matching TRBD1. V shed 0 bases and J 1 base; nucleotides not matched to a gene: 2. The CDR3 covers 16 residues. Germline values: CDR1 SGHRS, CDR2 YFSETQ. The CDR3 spells CASSLGQGLNTGELFF. In DNA form, the CDR3 reads TGCGCCAGCAGCTTGGGACAGGGGCTGAACACCGGGGAGCTGTTTTTT.

The gene calls are TRBV25-1 and TRBJ2-3; tentative D call: TRBD1 (6 bases). This CDR3 region has 14 residues. Per germline, CDR1 MGHDK and CDR2 SYGVNS. V dropped 4 bases and J dropped 3 bases, with 11 bases sitting between them. The CDR3 nucleotides are TGTGCCAGCAGTGCGGGACACGGAACAGATACGCAGTATTTT. Its protein is CASSAGHGTDTQYF.

This sequence joins TRBV15 and TRBJ2-5; 10 positions match TRBD2. The CDR3 totals 16 residues. Germline V gene sequence: CDR1 LNHNV, CDR2 YYDKDF (reference sequence). J gave up 8 bases and V 0 bases, and 9 bases lay outside the gene matches. The CDR3 nucleotides are TGTGCCACCAGCAGAGACCTAGCGGGGGTTGGAGGAACCCAGTACTTC. Translation gives CATSRDLAGVGGTQYF.

The rearrangement links TRBV5-1 to TRBJ2-2, with TRBD1 identical over 8 bases. The CDR3 runs to 15 residues. Germline CDR1 SGHRS, CDR2 YFSETQ. The V and J ends lost 5 bases and 5 bases, in that order; junction bases with no gene match: 8. This CDR3 is CASSSGGARTGELFF. The CDR3 nucleotides read TGCGCCAGCAGTTCAGGGGGCGCCAGGACCGGGGAGCTGTTTTTT.

V and J are TRBV27 and TRBJ1-2; the match to TRBD1 covers 7 bases. Trimming removed 5 bases from V and 8 bases from J; junction bases left unmatched: 8. CDR1 MNHEY and CDR2 SMNVEV come from the germline V gene (reference sequence). The CDR3 consists of 13 residues. The CDR3 region is CASSLLQGNGYTF. In DNA form, the CDR3 reads TGTGCCAGCAGTCTTCTACAGGGGAACGGCTACACCTTC.

The chain joins TRBV19 to TRBJ1-2; tentative D call: TRBD1 (5 bases). Trimming took off 6 bases at V and 6 bases at J, with 17 bases between the two ends. Germline V gene sequence: CDR1 LNHDA, CDR2 SQIVND (reference sequence). This CDR3 has 14 residues. CDR3 protein: CASSLSTGTDGYTF. The CDR3 DNA reads TGTGCCAGTAGCTTGTCCACCGGGACTGATGGCTACACCTTC.

The chain is built from TRBV7-9 and TRBJ1-5, with 9 bases matching TRBD1. The V and J ends lost 5 bases and 6 bases, in that order; junction bases with no gene match: 5. Germline V gene data show CDR1 as SEHNR and CDR2 as FQNEAQ (reference sequence). The CDR3 contains 14 residues. Here the CDR3 DNA reads TGTGCCAGCAGCAAACAGGGGGCGGCTCAGCCCCAGCATTTT. Residues: CASSKQGAAQPQHF.

The chain recombines TRBV7-6 with TRBJ2-3, with 8 bases that match TRBD2. V lost 4 bases, J lost 1 base, and 10 bases stayed unmatched. Germline CDR1 and CDR2: SGHVS and FNYEAQ. This CDR3 has 17 residues. The CDR3: CASSSQSGTRRTDTQYF. CDR3 nucleotides: TGTGCCAGCAGCTCGCAGTCCGGGACTAGACGCACAGATACGCAGTATTTT.

The chain has TRBV7-9 and TRBJ2-7; TRBD2 aligns across 7 bases. Germline V gene lookup returns CDR1 SEHNR and CDR2 FQNEAQ (reference sequence). CDR3 length: 14 amino acids. With 3 bases clipped from V and 3 bases from J, the junction kept 5 bases outside the gene matches. Here the CDR3 DNA reads TGTGCCAGCAGCTTCGCGGGGGTTCTCTACGAGCAGTACTTC. This encodes CASSFAGVLYEQYF.

This rearrangement joins TRBV9 to TRBJ2-2; TRBD2 matches 10 bases. V shed 0 bases and J 6 bases; nucleotides not matched to a gene: 5. This CDR3 spans 16 amino acids. The germline gives CDR1 SGDLS, CDR2 YYNGEE. CDR3 amino acids: CASSVGSGGAPGELFF. CDR3 nucleotides: TGTGCCAGCAGCGTAGGCAGCGGGGGGGCCCCCGGGGAGCTGTTTTTT.

This rearrangement joins TRBV28 to TRBJ2-1; 9 bases line up with TRBD2. Unmatched junction bases numbered 9, after V lost 8 bases and J lost 1 base. Germline loops: CDR1 MDHEN, CDR2 SYDVKM. The CDR3 has 16 residues. CDR3 amino acids: CASVAGGLGSYNEQFF. The CDR3 nucleotides read TGTGCCAGCGTGGCGGGGGGGCTTGGATCCTACAATGAGCAGTTCTTC.